What follows are 14 T cell receptor beta chains derived from one specimen sequenced in a study of blood T cell repertoires in COVID-19. TCRdb's table, derived via immunoSEQ multiplex PCR, lists solely in-frame clones and lacks some. The sample lists about 270,000 clones, approximately 90% occurring once. The sequenced sample consisted of PBMCs or T cells enriched from blood (not recorded which). The receptor source for this set is a woman under 40 with acute COVID-19.

The rearrangement joins TRBV19 to TRBJ1-4; 9 bases are shared with TRBD1. Germline V lookup: CDR1 LNHDA, CDR2 SQIVND (reference sequence). V trimming: 2 bases; J trimming: 7 bases; junction bases outside the gene matches: 8. The CDR3 is made up of 16 amino acids. The CDR3 region has the DNA TGTGCCAGTAGTATAACCCCCGGACAGGGGAGTGAAAAACTGTTTTTT. Amino acid sequence: CASSITPGQGSEKLFF.

The rearrangement joins TRBV10-3 to TRBJ1-5, with D possibly TRBD1 on 5 matching bases. Germline V lookup: CDR1 ENHRY, CDR2 SYGVKD. The CDR3 spans 14 residues. The V and J ends lost 2 bases and 4 bases respectively, with 9 bases between them. The CDR3 DNA reads as TGTGCCATCAGTGAGGGGCAGGGAAATCAGCCCCAGCATTTT. Amino acid sequence: CAISEGQGNQPQHF.

The chain joins TRBV7-6 to TRBJ2-7, with 11 bases identical to TRBD2. V lost 5 bases, J lost 3 bases, and 3 bases stayed unmatched. The germline CDR1 and CDR2 sequences are SGHVS and FNYEAQ. This CDR3 spans 14 amino acids. This CDR3 is CASSGGTSGYEQYF. Here the CDR3 DNA reads TGTGCCAGCAGCGGCGGGACTAGCGGCTACGAGCAGTACTTC.

The V and J genes are TRBV23-1 and TRBJ2-2, with D possibly TRBD2 on 6 matching bases. TRBV23-1 is an ORF, and what it does is uncertain. V lost 5 bases and J 1 base, leaving 11 bases between the germline ends. The CDR3 is 15 residues long. CDR3: CASSDVAVNTGELFF. DNA for the CDR3: TGCGCCAGCAGTGACGTAGCGGTGAACACCGGGGAGCTGTTTTTT.

The chain recombines TRBV5-1 with TRBJ2-3; D is unresolved. The germline CDR1 and CDR2 sequences are SGHRS and YFSETQ. There are 12 residues in the CDR3. Trimming pared 4 bases from V and 2 bases from J, leaving 5 bases between. The CDR3 DNA sequence: TGCGCCAGCAGCCTAAACACAGATACGCAGTATTTT. It codes for CASSLNTDTQYF.

V usage is TRBV28 and J usage is TRBJ2-3, with D possibly TRBD2 on 5 matching bases. The CDR3 runs 16 residues. CDR1 and CDR2 from the germline V gene are MDHEN and SYDVKM. The CDR3 DNA reads as TGTGCTATAAGAGGAGGTGGCTTGTCTAGCACAGATACGCAGTATTTT. Translation gives CAIRGGGLSSTDTQYF. The variable domain in full, completed from reference TRBV28 and TRBJ2-3, reads DVKVTQSSRYLVKRTGEKVFLECVQDMDHENMFWYRQDPGLGLRLIYFSYDVKMKEKGDIPEGYSVSREKKERFSLILESASTNQTSMYLCAIRGGGLSSTDTQYFGPGTRLTVL.

This rearrangement joins TRBV4-3 to TRBJ2-2; perhaps TRBD2 as D (5 bases). Trimming shortened V by 0 bases and J by 7 bases, and 12 bases separated the two germline ends. The CDR3 loop spans 15 amino acids. Germline CDR1 and CDR2: LGHNA and YSLEER. The chain's CDR3 is CASSQDFRDNGELFF. The CDR3 nucleotides are TGCGCCAGCAGCCAAGATTTCCGGGATAACGGGGAGCTGTTTTTT.

This chain joins TRBV30 and TRBJ1-1; the match to TRBD1 covers 8 bases. The V gene's germline CDR1 is GTSNPN and CDR2 SVGIG (reference sequence). V lost 3 bases to trimming and J lost 2 bases; unmatched junction nucleotides: 5. The CDR3 has 14 amino acids. The CDR3: CAWRDDRGNTEAFF. The CDR3 DNA reads as TGTGCCTGGAGGGACGACAGGGGAAACACTGAAGCTTTCTTT.

V is TRBV28 and J is TRBJ2-1; D is possibly TRBD2 (6 bases). Germline CDR1 MDHEN, CDR2 SYDVKM. This CDR3 spans 17 amino acids. The ends were cut back, 0 bases at V and 0 bases at J, with 12 bases in the middle. The CDR3 nucleotides read TGTGCCAGCAGTTTATGGACGTGGGACTTCTCCTACAATGAGCAGTTCTTC. Protein product: CASSLWTWDFSYNEQFF.

The chain joins TRBV5-1 to TRBJ2-7, with a weak D call TRBD2 (5 bases). V was trimmed by 0 bases and J by 5 bases, leaving 15 bases between them. The CDR3 is made up of 15 amino acids. Germline loops: CDR1 SGHRS, CDR2 YFSETQ. As DNA, the CDR3 is TGCGCCAGCAGCTTGGTTTCGGGATTACGGGACGAGCAGTACTTC. Translation gives CASSLVSGLRDEQYF.

The chain is built from TRBV29-1 and TRBJ2-3; TRBD1 might be the D (6 bases). The germline V and J ends were trimmed by 1 base and 7 bases, with 15 bases remaining between them. From germline, CDR1 is SQVTM and CDR2 ANQGSEA. This CDR3 has 14 amino acids. CDR3 DNA sequence: TGCAGCGTTGAAGTTGGAACTAGGGGGAATACGCAGTATTTT. It specifies CSVEVGTRGNTQYF.

V is TRBV10-3 and J is TRBJ1-1, with 11 bases aligning to TRBD1. J gave up 7 bases and V 0 bases, and 13 bases lay outside the gene matches. CDR3 size: 18 residues. The germline V gene encodes CDR1 ENHRY and CDR2 SYGVKD. The CDR3 is CAISESYRTGGERSEAFF. CDR3 nucleotides: TGTGCCATCAGTGAGTCTTATCGGACAGGGGGCGAGAGGAGTGAAGCTTTCTTT.

This clone came up once. This chain uses TRBV3-1 (or the pseudogene TRBV3-2) with TRBJ1-2, with D possibly matching TRBD1 (5 bases). CDR1 LGHDT and CDR2 YNNKEL come from the germline V gene (reference sequence). The CDR3 consists of 11 residues. With 3 bases removed from V and 9 bases from J, the gap between germline ends came to 8 bases. The CDR3 region is CASSQGGSYTF. CDR3 nucleotides: TGTGCCAGCAGCCAGGGGGGTAGCTACACCTTC.

A single count supports this clone. The chain joins TRBV28 to TRBJ1-6; the D gene is possibly TRBD1 (5 bases). The ends were cut back, 5 bases at V and 10 bases at J, with 18 bases in the middle. CDR1 and CDR2 (germline): MDHEN, SYDVKM. The CDR3 has 15 residues. The CDR3 region has the DNA TGTGCCAGCAGTCCCAGGGCGTTCGTCGTGTCACCCCTCCACTTT. Protein: CASSPRAFVVSPLHF.